This T cell receptor beta chain was sequenced in a study of identical twins. Study observations and caveats: With abundant cord blood beta clonotypes, insertions were fewer; memory repertoires showed no such pattern. Beta out-of-frame sequences showed weaker excess sharing between twins.

The V gene end was trimmed by 2 bases and the J gene end by 6 bases; junction bases not matched to a gene: 9. Germline CDR1 LGHNA, CDR2 YSLEER. The CDR3 is 15 amino acids. All donors were healthy, and all were Caucasian. There are many counts of this clonotype. Its antigen is unidentified. TCRdb passed the 5' RACE reads through MiXCR, listing each CDR3 protein once. Counted here are 420,000 or so distinct CDR3 sequences, about 18% occurring once; the ten biggest clones make up more than 10%. The rearrangement uses TRBV4-3 and TRBJ2-7, with TRBD2 matching 8 bases. Material: naive T cells sorted from blood. This sequence originates from a man aged 50 or older in good health. CDR3 sequence: CASSQSYGRVGEQYF. The CDR3 DNA follows: TGCGCCAGCAGCCAATCTTACGGGAGGGTCGGCGAGCAGTACTTC.